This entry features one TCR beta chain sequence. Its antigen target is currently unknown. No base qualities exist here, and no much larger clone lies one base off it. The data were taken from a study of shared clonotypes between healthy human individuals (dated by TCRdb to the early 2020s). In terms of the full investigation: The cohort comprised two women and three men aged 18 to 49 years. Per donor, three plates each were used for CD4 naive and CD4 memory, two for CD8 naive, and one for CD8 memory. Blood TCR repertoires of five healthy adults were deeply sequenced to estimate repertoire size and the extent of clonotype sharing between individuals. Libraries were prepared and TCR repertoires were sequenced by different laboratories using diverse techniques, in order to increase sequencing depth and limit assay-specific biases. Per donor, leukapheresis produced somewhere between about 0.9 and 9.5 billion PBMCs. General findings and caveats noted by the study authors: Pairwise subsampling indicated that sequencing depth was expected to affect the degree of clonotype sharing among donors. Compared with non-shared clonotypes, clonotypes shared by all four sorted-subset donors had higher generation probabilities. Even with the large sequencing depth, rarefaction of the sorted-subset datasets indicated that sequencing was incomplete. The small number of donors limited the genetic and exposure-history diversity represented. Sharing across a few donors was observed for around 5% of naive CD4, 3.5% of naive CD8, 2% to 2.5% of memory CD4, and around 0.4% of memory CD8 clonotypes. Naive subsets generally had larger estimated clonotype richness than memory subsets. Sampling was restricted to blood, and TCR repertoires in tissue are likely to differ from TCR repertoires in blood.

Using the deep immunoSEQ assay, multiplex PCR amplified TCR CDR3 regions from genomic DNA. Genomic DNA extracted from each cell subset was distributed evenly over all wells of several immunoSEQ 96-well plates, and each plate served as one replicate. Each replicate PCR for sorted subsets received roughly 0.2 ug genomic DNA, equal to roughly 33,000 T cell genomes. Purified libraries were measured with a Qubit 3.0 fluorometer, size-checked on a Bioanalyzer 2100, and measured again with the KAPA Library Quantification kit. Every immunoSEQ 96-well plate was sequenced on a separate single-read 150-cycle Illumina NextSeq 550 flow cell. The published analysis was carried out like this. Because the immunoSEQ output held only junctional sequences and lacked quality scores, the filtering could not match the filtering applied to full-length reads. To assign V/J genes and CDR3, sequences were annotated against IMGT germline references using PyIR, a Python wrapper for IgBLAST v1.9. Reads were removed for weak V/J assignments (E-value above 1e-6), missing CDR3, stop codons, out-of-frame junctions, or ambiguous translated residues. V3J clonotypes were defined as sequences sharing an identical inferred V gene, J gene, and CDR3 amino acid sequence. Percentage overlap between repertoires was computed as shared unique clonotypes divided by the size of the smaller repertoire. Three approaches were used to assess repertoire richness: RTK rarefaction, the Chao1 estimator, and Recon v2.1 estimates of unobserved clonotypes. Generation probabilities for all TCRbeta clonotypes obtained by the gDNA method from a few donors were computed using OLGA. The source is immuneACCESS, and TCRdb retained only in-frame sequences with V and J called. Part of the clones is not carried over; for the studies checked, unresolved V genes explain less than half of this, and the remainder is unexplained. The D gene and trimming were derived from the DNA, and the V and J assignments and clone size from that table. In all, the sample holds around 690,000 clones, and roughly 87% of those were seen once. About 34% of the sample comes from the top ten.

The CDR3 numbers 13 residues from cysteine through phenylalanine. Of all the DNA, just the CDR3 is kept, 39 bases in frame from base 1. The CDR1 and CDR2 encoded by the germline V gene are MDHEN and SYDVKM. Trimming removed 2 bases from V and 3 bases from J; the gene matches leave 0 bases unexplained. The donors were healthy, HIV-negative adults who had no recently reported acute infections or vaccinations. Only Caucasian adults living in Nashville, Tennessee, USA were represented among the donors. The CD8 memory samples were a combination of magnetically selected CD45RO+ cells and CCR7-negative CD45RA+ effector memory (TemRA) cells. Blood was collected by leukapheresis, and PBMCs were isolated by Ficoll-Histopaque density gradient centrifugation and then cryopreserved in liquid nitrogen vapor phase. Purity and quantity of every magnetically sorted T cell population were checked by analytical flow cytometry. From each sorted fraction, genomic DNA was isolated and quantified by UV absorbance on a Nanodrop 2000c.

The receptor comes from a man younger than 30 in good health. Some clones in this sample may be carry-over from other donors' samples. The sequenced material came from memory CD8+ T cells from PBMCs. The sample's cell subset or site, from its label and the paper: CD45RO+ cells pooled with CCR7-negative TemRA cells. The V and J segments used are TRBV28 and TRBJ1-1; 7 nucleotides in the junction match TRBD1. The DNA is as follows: TGTGCCAGCAGTTTACAGGGGGACACTGAAGCTTTCTTT. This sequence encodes CASSLQGDTEAFF.